This record looks at one T cell receptor (beta chain) sequence and its context. The source of the sample is a study of shared clonotypes between healthy human individuals. Germline-derived CDR1 and CDR2 are SQVTM and ANQGSEA. The CDR3 runs 14 residues. The junction had 7 bases not matched to a gene; V was cut back by 6 bases and J by 4 bases. Generated by immunoSEQ multiplex PCR, the TCRdb table keeps only in-frame clones and is missing some. The sample carries roughly 500,000 clones, almost 80% recorded once. The study enrolled healthy HIV-negative adults without recent acute infections or vaccinations as donors.

This clonotype was sampled from a woman between 40 and 55 years old in good health. Some clones in this sample may be carry-over from other donors' samples. Sequenced input: PBMCs. The chain carries TRBV29-1 and TRBJ2-3; 10 bases are shared with TRBD2. The CDR3 coding sequence is TGCAGCGTCCCTAGCGGGAGTGGGTCAGATACGCAGTATTTT. This codes for CSVPSGSGSDTQYF.